A selection of T cell receptor beta chains follows, all from one sample in a study of blood T cell repertoires in COVID-19. Using immunoSEQ multiplex PCR, the repertoire was profiled, and TCRdb retains in-frame clones only, with some absent. The table has about 230,000 clones, around four fifths seen once. The source material was peripheral blood. The source is a woman between 65 and 79 years old with active or convalescent COVID-19. Both conserved end residues are part of each CDR3. The order of the fields is clone size, D gene, J gene, V gene, CDR3 protein, CDR3 DNA. A D gene is named only where the DNA matches it firmly. Size is stated for part of the rows, as once, few or many counts, or as a class when the clone is expanded.

clone_size: NA; d_call: NA; j_call: TRBJ1-5; v_call: TRBV29-1; cdr3_aa: CSVANLSGPQHF; cdr3_nt: TGCAGCGTTGCGAACCTTTCGGGGCCCCAGCATTTT
clone_size: NA; d_call: NA; j_call: TRBJ1-1; v_call: TRBV5-5; cdr3_aa: CASSFLAGDTEAFF; cdr3_nt: TGTGCCAGCAGCTTCTTGGCGGGGGACACTGAAGCTTTCTTT
clone_size: once; d_call: TRBD2; j_call: TRBJ2-3; v_call: TRBV3-1/TRBV3-2; cdr3_aa: CASSQEGLAGVTDTQYF; cdr3_nt: TGTGCCAGCAGCCAAGAAGGGCTAGCGGGAGTAACAGATACGCAGTATTTT
clone_size: few; d_call: NA; j_call: TRBJ2-3; v_call: TRBV14; cdr3_aa: CASSQLRAGSTDTQYF; cdr3_nt: TGTGCCAGCAGCCAACTGCGGGCGGGATCCACAGATACGCAGTATTTT
clone_size: NA; d_call: NA; j_call: TRBJ2-7; v_call: TRBV7-2; cdr3_aa: CASSPRFGSNYEQYF; cdr3_nt: TGTGCCAGCAGCCCCAGGTTCGGGAGTAATTACGAGCAGTACTTC
clone_size: few; d_call: NA; j_call: TRBJ1-3; v_call: TRBV7-9; cdr3_aa: CASSERAGNTIYF; cdr3_nt: TGTGCCAGCAGCGAGAGGGCTGGAAACACCATATATTTT
clone_size: NA; d_call: TRBD2; j_call: TRBJ2-3; v_call: TRBV12-3/TRBV12-4; cdr3_aa: CASMLAGGDTQYF; cdr3_nt: TGTGCCAGCATGCTAGCGGGGGGGGATACGCAGTATTTT
clone_size: NA; d_call: NA; j_call: TRBJ1-2; v_call: TRBV5-1; cdr3_aa: CASSLAPGMGYGYTF; cdr3_nt: TGCGCCAGCAGCTTGGCCCCGGGGATGGGCTATGGCTACACCTTC
clone_size: NA; d_call: TRBD1; j_call: TRBJ1-6; v_call: TRBV5-1; cdr3_aa: CASSIGQGASNSPLHF; cdr3_nt: TGCGCCAGCAGCATAGGACAGGGGGCTAGTAATTCACCCCTCCACTTT
clone_size: NA; d_call: NA; j_call: TRBJ1-2; v_call: TRBV14; cdr3_aa: CASSQGQVYGYTF; cdr3_nt: TGTGCCAGCAGCCAAGGGCAGGTCTATGGCTACACCTTC
clone_size: NA; d_call: TRBD2; j_call: TRBJ2-7; v_call: TRBV2; cdr3_aa: CASSVIAGSYEQYF; cdr3_nt: TGTGCCAGCAGTGTAATAGCGGGCTCCTACGAGCAGTACTTC
clone_size: NA; d_call: TRBD2; j_call: TRBJ2-3; v_call: TRBV6-5; cdr3_aa: CASSSQRGGTDTQYF; cdr3_nt: TGTGCCAGCAGTTCCCAGCGGGGGGGAACAGATACGCAGTATTTT
clone_size: NA; d_call: TRBD2; j_call: TRBJ2-3; v_call: TRBV7-2; cdr3_aa: CASSPRGGRGGDTQYF; cdr3_nt: TGTGCCAGCAGCCCCCGGGGGGGGCGGGGTGGGGATACGCAGTATTTT
clone_size: NA; d_call: TRBD2; j_call: TRBJ2-1; v_call: TRBV28; cdr3_aa: CASSLTGGGSYNEQFF; cdr3_nt: TGTGCCAGCAGTTTAACGGGAGGGGGCTCCTACAATGAGCAGTTCTTC
clone_size: NA; d_call: TRBD1; j_call: TRBJ1-3; v_call: TRBV28; cdr3_aa: CASSPWGGQGPTAGNTIYF; cdr3_nt: TGTGCCAGCAGTCCTTGGGGAGGACAGGGGCCTACAGCTGGAAACACCATATATTTT
clone_size: NA; d_call: TRBD2; j_call: TRBJ2-7; v_call: TRBV7-8; cdr3_aa: CASSRWGVAGFYEQYF; cdr3_nt: TGTGCCAGCAGCCGATGGGGGGTAGCGGGATTCTACGAGCAGTACTTC
clone_size: NA; d_call: TRBD2; j_call: TRBJ2-5; v_call: TRBV30; cdr3_aa: CAWEPGLAGGQETQYF; cdr3_nt: TGTGCCTGGGAACCAGGACTAGCGGGAGGTCAAGAGACCCAGTACTTC
clone_size: NA; d_call: TRBD1; j_call: TRBJ2-3; v_call: TRBV7-9; cdr3_aa: CASSLPGQGASDTQYF; cdr3_nt: TGTGCCAGCAGCCTCCCGGGACAGGGGGCCTCAGATACGCAGTATTTT
clone_size: NA; d_call: NA; j_call: TRBJ2-3; v_call: TRBV9; cdr3_aa: CASSPLGPGATDTQYF; cdr3_nt: TGTGCCAGCAGCCCACTGGGGCCAGGGGCCACAGATACGCAGTATTTT
clone_size: NA; d_call: NA; j_call: TRBJ2-3; v_call: TRBV6-6; cdr3_aa: CASSSGTPTDTQYF; cdr3_nt: TGTGCCAGCAGCTCCGGGACACCCACAGATACGCAGTATTTT
clone_size: NA; d_call: TRBD2; j_call: TRBJ2-2; v_call: TRBV6-2/TRBV6-3; cdr3_aa: CASSYSRTSGANTGELFF; cdr3_nt: TGTGCCAGCAGTTACTCCCGGACTAGCGGGGCAAACACCGGGGAGCTGTTTTTT
clone_size: once; d_call: NA; j_call: TRBJ1-1; v_call: TRBV3-1/TRBV3-2; cdr3_aa: CASSQDLGSNTEAFF; cdr3_nt: TGTGCCAGCAGCCAAGATCTGGGCAGCAACACTGAAGCTTTCTTT
clone_size: NA; d_call: TRBD1; j_call: TRBJ1-2; v_call: TRBV5-1; cdr3_aa: CASSPWDSNYGYTF; cdr3_nt: TGCGCCAGCAGCCCCTGGGACAGTAACTATGGCTACACCTTC
clone_size: NA; d_call: NA; j_call: TRBJ2-3; v_call: TRBV3-1/TRBV3-2; cdr3_aa: CASSLESADTQYF; cdr3_nt: TGTGCCAGCAGCCTGGAGAGCGCAGATACGCAGTATTTT
clone_size: NA; d_call: NA; j_call: TRBJ1-4; v_call: TRBV5-1; cdr3_aa: CASSRDTPANEKLFF; cdr3_nt: TGCGCCAGCAGCCGAGACACGCCAGCTAATGAAAAACTGTTTTTT
clone_size: NA; d_call: NA; j_call: TRBJ2-7; v_call: TRBV6-2/TRBV6-3; cdr3_aa: CASSYSILGASYEQYF; cdr3_nt: TGTGCCAGCAGTTACTCGATTCTGGGGGCCTCCTACGAGCAGTACTTC
clone_size: NA; d_call: TRBD2; j_call: TRBJ2-5; v_call: TRBV29-1; cdr3_aa: CSVDGTSGQETQYF; cdr3_nt: TGCAGCGTCGATGGGACTAGCGGACAAGAGACCCAGTACTTC
clone_size: NA; d_call: TRBD2; j_call: TRBJ2-7; v_call: TRBV5-1; cdr3_aa: CASSLGLAGLAYEQYF; cdr3_nt: TGCGCCAGCAGCTTGGGGCTAGCGGGTCTCGCCTACGAGCAGTACTTC